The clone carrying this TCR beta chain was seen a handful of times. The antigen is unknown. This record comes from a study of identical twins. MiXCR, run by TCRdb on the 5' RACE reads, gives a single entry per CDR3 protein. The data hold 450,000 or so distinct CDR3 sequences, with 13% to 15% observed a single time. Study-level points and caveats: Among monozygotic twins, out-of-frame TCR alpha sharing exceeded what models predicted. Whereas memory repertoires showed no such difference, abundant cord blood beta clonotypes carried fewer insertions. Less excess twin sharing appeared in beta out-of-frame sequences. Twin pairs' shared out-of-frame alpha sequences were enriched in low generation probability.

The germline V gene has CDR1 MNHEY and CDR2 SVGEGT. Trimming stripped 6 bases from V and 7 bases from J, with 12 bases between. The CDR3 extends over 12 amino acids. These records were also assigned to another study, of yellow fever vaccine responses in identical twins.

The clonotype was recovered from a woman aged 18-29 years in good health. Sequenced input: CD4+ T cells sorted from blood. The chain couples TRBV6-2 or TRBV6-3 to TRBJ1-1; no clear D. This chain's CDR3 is CASRNYAGEAFF. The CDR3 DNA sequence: TGTGCCAGCAGAAATTACGCAGGTGAAGCTTTCTTT.